These T cell receptor beta chains were read from a single sample in a study of cytomegalovirus exposure and HLA in healthy donors. This table comes from immunoSEQ multiplex PCR, and its TCRdb copy is limited to in-frame clones, with some not included. Of approximately 300,000 clones in the sample, 75% to 90% were seen once. Sample: PBMCs. These receptors were collected from a girl aged 2 to 10 in good health and CMV-seronegative. Each CDR3 is given with its conserved first and last residue. Fields, in order: CDR3 length, J gene, clone size, V gene, D gene, CDR3 protein, CDR3 DNA. The D gene is left open where the match is weak. Part of the rows lack a size; the others show once, few, many or a class for expanded clones.

17 TRBJ2-5 once TRBV10-3 TRBD1 CAISERTGIAREETQYF TGTGCCATCAGTGAGCGGACAGGGATCGCTCGGGAGGAGACCCAGTACTTC
16 TRBJ2-7 - TRBV27 TRBD2 CASSLIGVGGGYEQYF TGTGCCAGCAGTTTAATCGGGGTTGGGGGGGGGTACGAGCAGTACTTC
17 TRBJ1-5 - TRBV18 - CASSPTGYGPVGQPQHF TGTGCCAGCTCACCAACAGGGTACGGTCCGGTGGGTCAGCCCCAGCATTTT
16 TRBJ1-1 - TRBV4-1 TRBD1 CASSRSGTGMNTEAFF TGCGCCAGCAGCCGATCCGGGACAGGTATGAACACTGAAGCTTTCTTT
16 TRBJ2-1 - TRBV2 TRBD2 CASSKAASGRVEWQFF TGTGCCAGCAGTAAGGCGGCTAGCGGGAGGGTAGAGTGGCAGTTCTTC
18 TRBJ2-1 - TRBV7-2 TRBD2 CASTPSRLRTSRWNEQFF TGTGCCAGCACCCCCAGTCGTTTGCGGACTAGCCGATGGAATGAGCAGTTCTTC
12 TRBJ2-2 - TRBV30 - CASGDWNGELFF TGTGCCTCCGGGGACTGGAACGGGGAGCTGTTTTTT
14 TRBJ2-7 - TRBV6-1 - CASKWAGMSYEQYF TGTGCCAGCAAATGGGCGGGAATGTCCTACGAGCAGTACTTC
14 TRBJ2-7 few TRBV5-1 - CASRLASSSYEQYF TGCGCCAGCAGATTAGCGTCCAGCTCCTACGAGCAGTACTTC
13 TRBJ2-1 - TRBV6-5 TRBD2 CASGGRGGHEQFF TGTGCCAGCGGAGGGCGGGGGGGCCATGAGCAGTTCTTC
14 TRBJ2-2 - TRBV7-2 - CASSLASYTGELFF TGTGCCAGCAGCTTAGCGTCCTACACCGGGGAGCTGTTTTTT
19 TRBJ2-1 - TRBV19 TRBD2 CASSIAPASGKGWYNEQFF TGTGCCAGTAGTATAGCTCCGGCTAGCGGGAAGGGATGGTACAATGAGCAGTTCTTC
16 TRBJ2-7 - TRBV28 TRBD2 CASSSIDPGLAGEQYF TGTGCCAGCAGTTCTATCGACCCGGGACTAGCTGGCGAGCAGTACTTC
14 TRBJ2-3 - TRBV28 - CASSLTGSTDTQYF TGTGCCAGCAGTCTAACAGGGTCGACAGATACGCAGTATTTT
18 TRBJ2-4 - TRBV6-4 - CASTRDRGRLLAKNIQYF TGTGCCAGCACGAGGGACAGAGGGAGGCTCCTAGCCAAAAACATTCAGTACTTC
11 TRBJ1-2 - TRBV20-1 TRBD1 CSARTGNGYTF TGCAGTGCTAGGACAGGGAATGGCTACACCTTC
13 TRBJ2-1 - TRBV6-1 TRBD2 CASSLAGGYEQFF TGTGCCAGCAGTCTAGCGGGAGGCTACGAGCAGTTCTTC
15 TRBJ1-5 once TRBV11-3 TRBD1 CASSSDRGTLQPQHF TGTGCCAGCAGTTCGGACAGGGGGACGTTGCAACCCCAGCATTTT
15 TRBJ2-7 few TRBV4-1 TRBD1 CASSQNRDRDYEQYF TGCGCCAGCAGCCAGAACCGGGACAGGGACTACGAGCAGTACTTC
14 TRBJ1-5 - TRBV6-6 TRBD1 CASSQDRVYQPQHF TGTGCCAGCAGCCAGGACAGGGTTTATCAGCCCCAGCATTTT
14 TRBJ1-2 - TRBV19 TRBD1 CASSARTGGYGYTF TGTGCCAGTAGTGCCCGGACAGGGGGATATGGCTACACCTTC
14 TRBJ2-7 - TRBV6-4 TRBD2 CASSPTSGSYEQYF TGTGCCAGCAGTCCCACTAGCGGGAGTTACGAGCAGTACTTC
17 TRBJ2-1 - TRBV9 TRBD2 CASSVDTSGSSYNEQFF TGTGCCAGCAGCGTAGATACTAGCGGGAGCTCCTACAATGAGCAGTTCTTC
14 TRBJ2-1 - TRBV5-1 TRBD2 CASSLEAGVNEQFF TGCGCCAGCAGCTTGGAAGCGGGAGTCAATGAGCAGTTCTTC
15 TRBJ2-3 - TRBV7-9 TRBD2 CASSFSGGGTDTQYF TGTGCCAGCAGTTTTAGCGGGGGGGGCACAGATACGCAGTATTTT
15 TRBJ2-3 - TRBV15 TRBD2 CATRLAGVSTDTQYF TGTGCCACCAGACTAGCGGGGGTTAGCACAGATACGCAGTATTTT